This T cell receptor beta chain appears in the sequencing data of a study of identical twins. Study-level results: Not following the same donors, the study drew its conclusions from cross-sectional statistical analysis.

The CDR3 spans 14 residues. Looked up from germline, CDR1 is SNHLY and CDR2 is FYNNEI. V was clipped by 3 bases and J by 0 bases, with 3 bases between them. The cDNA had a unique molecular identifier and a template-switch universal primer site. Each CDR3 protein is one row after TCRdb ran MiXCR on the 5' RACE reads. This sample carries around 480,000 distinct CDR3 sequences, 13% to 15% of them seen once, and the ten largest clones take 0.8% to 1%. For this clonotype: Its antigen is not known.

Among all donors, each was a healthy Caucasian. In addition, the sample was reused for a study of yellow fever vaccine responses in identical twins.

The sequence was obtained from a woman under 30 in good health. The sample consisted of CD4+ T cells sorted from blood. The rearrangement links TRBV2 to TRBJ2-6; D is uncertain. The CDR3 region is CASSETSGANVLTF. CDR3 in DNA: TGTGCCAGCAGTGAGACCTCTGGGGCCAACGTCCTGACTTTC.